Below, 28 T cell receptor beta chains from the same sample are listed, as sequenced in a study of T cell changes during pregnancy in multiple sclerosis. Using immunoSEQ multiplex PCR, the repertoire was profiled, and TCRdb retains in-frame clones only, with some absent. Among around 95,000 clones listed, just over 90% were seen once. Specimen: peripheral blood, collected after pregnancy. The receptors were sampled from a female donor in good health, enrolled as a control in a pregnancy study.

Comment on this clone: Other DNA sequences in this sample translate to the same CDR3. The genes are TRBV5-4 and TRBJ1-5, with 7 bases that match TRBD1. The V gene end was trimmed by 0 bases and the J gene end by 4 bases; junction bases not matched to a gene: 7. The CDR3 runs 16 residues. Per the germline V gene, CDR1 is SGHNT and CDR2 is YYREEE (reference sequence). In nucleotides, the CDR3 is TGTGCCAGCAGCTTGGGGGGGGCAGGGGGTAATCAGCCCCAGCATTTT. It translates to CASSLGGAGGNQPQHF.

The CDR3 is CATSRGTGQGALGYGYTF. For the CDR3, the DNA is TGTGCCACCAGCAGGGGTACGGGACAGGGGGCTTTAGGCTATGGCTACACCTTC. This chain links TRBV15 with TRBJ1-2; 12 nucleotides align to TRBD1. J was trimmed by 4 bases and V by 3 bases; bases with no gene match: 12. Germline CDR1 reads LNHNV; CDR2 reads YYDKDF (reference sequence). The CDR3 contains 18 residues.

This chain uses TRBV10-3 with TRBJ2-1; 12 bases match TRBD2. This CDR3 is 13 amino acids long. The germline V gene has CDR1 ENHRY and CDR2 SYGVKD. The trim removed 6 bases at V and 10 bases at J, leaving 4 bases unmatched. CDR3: CAISRLAGEEQFF. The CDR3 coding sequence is TGTGCCATCAGCAGACTAGCGGGGGAAGAGCAGTTCTTC.

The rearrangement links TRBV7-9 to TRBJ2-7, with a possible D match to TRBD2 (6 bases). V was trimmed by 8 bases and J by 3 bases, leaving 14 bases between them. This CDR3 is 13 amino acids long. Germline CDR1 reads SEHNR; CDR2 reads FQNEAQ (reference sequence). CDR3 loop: CASCGTSSYEQYF. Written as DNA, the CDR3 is TGTGCCAGCTGCGGAACTAGCAGCTACGAGCAGTACTTC.

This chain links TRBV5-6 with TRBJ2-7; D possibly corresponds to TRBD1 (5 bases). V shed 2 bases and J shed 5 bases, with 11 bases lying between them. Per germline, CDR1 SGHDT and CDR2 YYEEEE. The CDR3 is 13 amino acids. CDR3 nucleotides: TGTGCCAGCAGCTTCCAGGGATCCCACGAGCAGTACTTC. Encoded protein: CASSFQGSHEQYF.

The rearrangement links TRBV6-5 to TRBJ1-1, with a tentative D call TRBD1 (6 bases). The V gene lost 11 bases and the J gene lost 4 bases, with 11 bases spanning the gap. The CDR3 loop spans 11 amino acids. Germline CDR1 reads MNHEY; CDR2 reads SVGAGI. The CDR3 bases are TGTGCCGGCCAGGGGCCCACTGAAGCTTTCTTT. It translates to CAGQGPTEAFF.

Here the CDR3 DNA reads TGTGCCAGCAGCCGGCCCCTAGCGGGAGTTTCAGAGACCCAGTACTTC. Amino acid sequence: CASSRPLAGVSETQYF. The chain employs TRBV7-9 and TRBJ2-5, with TRBD2 identical over 10 bases. Trimming took 5 bases from V and 4 from J; bases not matched to a gene: 10. Germline assignment: CDR1 SEHNR and CDR2 FQNEAQ (reference sequence). This CDR3 comprises 16 residues. The full variable domain, rest sourced from reference TRBV7-9 and TRBJ2-5, is DTGVSQNPRHKITKRGQNVTFRCDPISEHNRLYWYRQTLGQGPEFLTYFQNEAQLEKSRLLSDRFSAERPKGSFSTLEIQRTEQGDSAMYLCASSRPLAGVSETQYFGPGTRLLVL.

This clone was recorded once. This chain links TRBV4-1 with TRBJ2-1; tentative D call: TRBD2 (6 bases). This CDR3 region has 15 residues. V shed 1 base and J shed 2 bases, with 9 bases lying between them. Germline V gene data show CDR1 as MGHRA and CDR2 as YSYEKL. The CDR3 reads CASSQGGTAYNEQFF. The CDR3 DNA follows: TGCGCCAGCAGCCAAGGCGGGACTGCCTACAATGAGCAGTTCTTC.

CDR3 bases: TGTGCCAGCAGCGTCGCCCAGTCACCCGGGGAGCTGTTTTTT. This sequence encodes CASSVAQSPGELFF. This chain uses TRBV5-4 with TRBJ2-2; D uncertain. Germline V CDR1 and CDR2: SGHNT, YYREEE (reference sequence). The CDR3 is 14 residues long. Trimming stripped 4 bases from V and 6 bases from J, with 13 bases between. The complete variable domain, with remaining parts taken from reference TRBV5-4 and TRBJ2-2, reads ETGVTQSPTHLIKTRGQQVTLRCSSQSGHNTVSWYQQALGQGPQFIFQYYREEENGRGNFPPRFSGLQFPNYSSELNVNALELDDSALYLCASSVAQSPGELFFGEGSRLTVL.

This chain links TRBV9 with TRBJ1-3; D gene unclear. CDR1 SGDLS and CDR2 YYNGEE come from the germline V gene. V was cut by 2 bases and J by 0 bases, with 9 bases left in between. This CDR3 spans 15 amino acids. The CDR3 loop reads CASSVYGSSGNTIYF. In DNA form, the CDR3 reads TGTGCCAGCAGCGTTTACGGGAGCTCTGGAAACACCATATATTTT.

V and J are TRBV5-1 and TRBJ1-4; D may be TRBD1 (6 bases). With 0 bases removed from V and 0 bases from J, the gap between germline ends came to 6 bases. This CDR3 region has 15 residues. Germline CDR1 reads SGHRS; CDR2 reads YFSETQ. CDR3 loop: CASSLEGATNEKLFF. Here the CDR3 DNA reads TGCGCCAGCAGCTTGGAGGGGGCAACTAATGAAAAACTGTTTTTT.

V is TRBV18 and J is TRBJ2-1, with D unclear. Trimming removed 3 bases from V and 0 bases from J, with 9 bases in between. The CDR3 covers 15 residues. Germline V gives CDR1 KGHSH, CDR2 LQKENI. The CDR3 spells CASSPTLISYNEQFF. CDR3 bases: TGTGCCAGCTCACCGACTCTCATCTCCTACAATGAGCAGTTCTTC.

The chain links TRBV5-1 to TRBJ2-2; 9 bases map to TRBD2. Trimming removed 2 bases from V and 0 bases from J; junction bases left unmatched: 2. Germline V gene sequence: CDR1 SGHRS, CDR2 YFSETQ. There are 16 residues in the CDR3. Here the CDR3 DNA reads TGCGCCAGCAGCTTTTTAGCGGGGGCGAACACCGGGGAGCTGTTTTTT. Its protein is CASSFLAGANTGELFF.

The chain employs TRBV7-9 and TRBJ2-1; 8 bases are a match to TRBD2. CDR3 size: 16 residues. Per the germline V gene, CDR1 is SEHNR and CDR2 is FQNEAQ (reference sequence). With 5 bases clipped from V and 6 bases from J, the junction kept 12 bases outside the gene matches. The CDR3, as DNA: TGTGCCAGCAGCCAGCCAGGGGCGGGGGGTTCCAATGAGCAGTTCTTC. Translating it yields CASSQPGAGGSNEQFF.

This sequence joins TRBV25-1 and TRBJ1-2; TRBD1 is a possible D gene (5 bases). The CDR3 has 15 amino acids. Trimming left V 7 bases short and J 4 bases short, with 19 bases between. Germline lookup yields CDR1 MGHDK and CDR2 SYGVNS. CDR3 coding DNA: TGTGCCAGCATCGGAGAAAGGGAGGGGCGCTATGGCTACACCTTC. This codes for CASIGEREGRYGYTF.

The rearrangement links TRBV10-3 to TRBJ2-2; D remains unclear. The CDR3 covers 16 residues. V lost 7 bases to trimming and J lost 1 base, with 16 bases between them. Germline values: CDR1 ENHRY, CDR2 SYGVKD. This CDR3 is CAITEQQILNTGELFF. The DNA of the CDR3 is TGTGCCATCACGGAACAACAGATCCTGAACACCGGGGAGCTGTTTTTT.

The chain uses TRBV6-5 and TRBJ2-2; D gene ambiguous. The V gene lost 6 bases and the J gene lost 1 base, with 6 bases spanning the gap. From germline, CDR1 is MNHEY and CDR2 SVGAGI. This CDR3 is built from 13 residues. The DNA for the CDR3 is TGTGCCAGCAGAGCAAAGAACACCGGGGAGCTGTTTTTT. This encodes CASRAKNTGELFF.

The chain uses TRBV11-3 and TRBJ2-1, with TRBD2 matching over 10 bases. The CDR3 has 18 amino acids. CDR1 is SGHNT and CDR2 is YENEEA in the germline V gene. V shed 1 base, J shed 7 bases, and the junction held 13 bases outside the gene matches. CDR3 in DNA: TGTGCCAGCAGCTTAGCCATGGGGGAAGCGGGGGGGAGGAATGAGCAGTTCTTC. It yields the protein CASSLAMGEAGGRNEQFF.

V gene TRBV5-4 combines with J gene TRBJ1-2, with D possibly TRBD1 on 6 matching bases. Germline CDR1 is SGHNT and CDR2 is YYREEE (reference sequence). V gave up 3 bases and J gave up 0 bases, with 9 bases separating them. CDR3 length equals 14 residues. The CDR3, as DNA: TGTGCCAGCAGCTCACAGGGAGCTAACTATGGCTACACCTTC. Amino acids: CASSSQGANYGYTF.

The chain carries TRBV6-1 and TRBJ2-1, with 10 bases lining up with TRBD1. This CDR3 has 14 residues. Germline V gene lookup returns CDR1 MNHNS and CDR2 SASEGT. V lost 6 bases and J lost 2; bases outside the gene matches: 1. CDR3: CASSGQGAYNEQFF. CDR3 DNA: TGTGCCAGCAGCGGACAGGGGGCCTACAATGAGCAGTTCTTC.

The CDR3 spells CASSGGQFNEKLFF. The CDR3 nucleotides read TGTGCCAGCAGCGGGGGGCAGTTTAATGAAAAACTGTTTTTT. V usage is TRBV9 and J usage is TRBJ1-4, with D possibly being TRBD1 (6 bases). The CDR3 contains 14 residues. Deletions cut 3 bases from V and 4 bases from J, with 10 bases between. Germline lookup yields CDR1 SGDLS and CDR2 YYNGEE. Filled out from reference TRBV9 and TRBJ1-4, the complete variable domain reads DSGVTQTPKHLITATGQRVTLRCSPRSGDLSVYWYQQSLDQGLQFLIQYYNGEERAKGNILERFSAQQFPDLHSELNLSSLELGDSALYFCASSGGQFNEKLFFGSGTQLSVL.

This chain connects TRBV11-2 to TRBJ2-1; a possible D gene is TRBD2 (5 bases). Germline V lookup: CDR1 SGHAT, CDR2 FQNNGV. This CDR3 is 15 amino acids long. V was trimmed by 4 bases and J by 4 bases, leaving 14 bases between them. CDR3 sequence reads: CASSSVEVSYNEQFF. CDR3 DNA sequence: TGTGCCAGCAGCTCGGTGGAGGTCTCATACAATGAGCAGTTCTTC.

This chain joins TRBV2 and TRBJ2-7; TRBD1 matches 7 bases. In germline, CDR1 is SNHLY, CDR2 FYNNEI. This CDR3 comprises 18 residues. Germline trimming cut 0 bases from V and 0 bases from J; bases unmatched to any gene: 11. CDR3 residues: CASSEALFGQALSYEQYF. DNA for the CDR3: TGTGCCAGCAGTGAAGCCCTATTCGGACAGGCTCTCTCCTACGAGCAGTACTTC.

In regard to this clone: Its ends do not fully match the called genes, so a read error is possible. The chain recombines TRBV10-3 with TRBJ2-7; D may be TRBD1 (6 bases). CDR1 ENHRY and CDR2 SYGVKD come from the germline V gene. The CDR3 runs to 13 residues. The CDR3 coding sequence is TGTGCCAGCAGTTCAACAGGGTTGGGCGAGCAGTACTTC. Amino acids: CASSSTGLGEQYF.

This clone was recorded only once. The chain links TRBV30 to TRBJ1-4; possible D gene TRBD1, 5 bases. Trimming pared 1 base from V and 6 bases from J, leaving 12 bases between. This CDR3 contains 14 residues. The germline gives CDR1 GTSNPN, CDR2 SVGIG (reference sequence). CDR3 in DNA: TGTGCCTGGAGTGAGCCGGGGGGAGATGAAAAACTGTTTTTT. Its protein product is CAWSEPGGDEKLFF.

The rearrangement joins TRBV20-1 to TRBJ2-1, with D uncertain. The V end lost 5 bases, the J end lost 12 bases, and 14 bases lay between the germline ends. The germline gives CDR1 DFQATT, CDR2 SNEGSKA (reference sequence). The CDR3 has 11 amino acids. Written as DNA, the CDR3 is TGCAGTGCTCACCCCGGAGACGGGCAGTTCTTC. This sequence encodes CSAHPGDGQFF.

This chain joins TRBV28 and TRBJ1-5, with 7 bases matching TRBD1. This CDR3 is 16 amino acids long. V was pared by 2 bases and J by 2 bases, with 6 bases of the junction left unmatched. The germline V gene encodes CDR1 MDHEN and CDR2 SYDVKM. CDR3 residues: CASSLIRGAGNQPQHF. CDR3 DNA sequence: TGTGCCAGCAGTTTAATCAGGGGGGCAGGCAATCAGCCCCAGCATTTT.

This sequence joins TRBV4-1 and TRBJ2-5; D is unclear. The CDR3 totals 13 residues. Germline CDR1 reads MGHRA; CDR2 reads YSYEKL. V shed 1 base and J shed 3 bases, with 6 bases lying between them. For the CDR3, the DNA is TGCGCCAGCAGCCAAGGACTGAAAGAGACCCAGTACTTC. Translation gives CASSQGLKETQYF.